This T cell receptor beta chain was recovered during a study of cytomegalovirus exposure and HLA in healthy donors. A few counts support this clone. The PCR employed 60 Vbeta primers together with 13 Jbeta primers. Sequencing was performed with immunoSEQ multiplex PCR; in TCRdb, only in-frame clones are kept and a portion is missing. Of around 130,000 clones in the sample, 82% are singletons; the top ten hold roughly 1.2%. The sequence was obtained from a boy aged 5-17 years in good health and CMV-seronegative. Sequenced sample: PBMCs.

For the CDR3, the DNA is TGTGCCAGCAGTGAAGGACCTCAAGCGGGAGGCTACGAGCAGTACTTC. It is translated as CASSEGPQAGGYEQYF. This rearrangement joins TRBV2 to TRBJ2-7, with 9 bases aligning to TRBD2. The junction had 7 bases not matched to a gene; V was cut back by 1 base and J by 3 bases. This CDR3 is 16 amino acids long. Germline lookup yields CDR1 SNHLY and CDR2 FYNNEI.